The clone carrying this T cell receptor beta chain has more than one count but fewer than ten. Its target is unknown. Construction of TCR beta libraries relied on iRepertoire HTBI primers and on Arm-PCR targeting CDR3 regions. TCRdb re-derived calls from the multiplex PCR reads in MiXCR, one entry per CDR3 protein. The sample contains roughly 470,000 distinct CDR3 sequences, roughly 20% of which appear only once. This CDR3 comprises 12 residues. Germline CDR1 MDHEN, CDR2 SYDVKM. The V and J ends lost 6 bases and 6 bases respectively, with 11 bases between them. Time point of the sample: persistent/refractory GD, antithyroid drugs over 5 years with positive TRAb. Construction of the TCR library relied on RNA isolated from PBMCs. EDTA tubes received around 9 milliliters of drawn peripheral blood. The sample is drawn from a study of regulatory T cells in long-lasting Graves disease. The study, taken as a whole, reports: TCR diversity was lower in persistent Graves' patients (versus newly diagnosed ones). With approximately 2,800 shared public clonotypes, persistent patients exceeded new patients, who shared 966.

The chain uses TRBV28 and TRBJ1-1; D is undetermined. The source of this sequence is a female donor with Graves disease. Sequenced material: peripheral blood mononuclear cells (PBMCs), taken when the disease was refractory, from a patient treated with antithyroid drugs. The CDR3 loop is CASRTVDAEAFF. Here the CDR3 DNA reads TGTGCCAGCAGAACTGTAGACGCTGAAGCTTTCTTT.